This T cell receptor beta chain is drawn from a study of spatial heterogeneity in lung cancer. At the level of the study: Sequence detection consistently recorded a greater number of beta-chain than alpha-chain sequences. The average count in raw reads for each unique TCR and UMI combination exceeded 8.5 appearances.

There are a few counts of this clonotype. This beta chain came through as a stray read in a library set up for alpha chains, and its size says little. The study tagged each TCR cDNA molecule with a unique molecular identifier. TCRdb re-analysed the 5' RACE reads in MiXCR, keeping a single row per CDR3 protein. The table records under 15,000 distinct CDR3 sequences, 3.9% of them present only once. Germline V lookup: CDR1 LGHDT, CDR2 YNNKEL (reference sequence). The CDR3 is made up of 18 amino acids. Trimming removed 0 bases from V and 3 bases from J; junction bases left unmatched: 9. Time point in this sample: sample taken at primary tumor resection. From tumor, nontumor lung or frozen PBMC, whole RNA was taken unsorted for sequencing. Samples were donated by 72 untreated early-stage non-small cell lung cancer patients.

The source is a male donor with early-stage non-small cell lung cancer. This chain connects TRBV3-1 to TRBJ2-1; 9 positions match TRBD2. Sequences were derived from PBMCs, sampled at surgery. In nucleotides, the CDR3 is TGTGCCAGCAGCCAAGACTATCTAGCGGGAACATTCTACAATGAGCAGTTCTTC. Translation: CASSQDYLAGTFYNEQFF.